The clone carrying this TCR beta chain has just a few counts. What it binds is not known. The data are from a study of vaccination and CD4 T cells after COVID-19. Study-wide points: Post-vaccination, and not before, a median about 90% of reactive clones appeared in convalescent patients. Spike mono-reactivity was evident in 304 of the 307 vaccine-specific clones derived from convalescent patients.

Treatment reported: roughly 10-day PBMC culture with coronavirus spike peptide pools or control peptides (ViraFEST assay). TCR sequencing followed the expansion of antigen-specific T cells with peptide pools in ViraFEST. The CDR3 is 14 amino acids. Per germline, CDR1 SGHVS and CDR2 FQNEAQ. Trimming shortened V by 8 bases and J by 0 bases, and 8 bases separated the two germline ends. The Oncomine TCR Beta short-read assay was applied to DNA of cultured CD4+ T cells. TCRdb reprocessed the PCR reads via MiXCR and lists one record per CDR3 protein. The table records under 15,000 distinct CDR3 sequences, roughly 60% of them present only once.

This material consisted of cultured CD4+ T cells from blood, taken after SARS-CoV-2 vaccination. This receptor was obtained from a human donor with COVID-19. This chain joins TRBV7-8 and TRBJ1-6, with a possible D match to TRBD1 (6 bases). The CDR3 DNA reads TGTGCCAGCGGACAGAGCTCCTATAATTCACCCCTCCACTTT. It yields the protein CASGQSSYNSPLHF.